This paragraph covers one T cell receptor (beta chain) sequence. Its cognate antigen is unknown. This sample also contains other DNA sequences that code for the same CDR3. Looked up from germline, CDR1 is GTSNPN and CDR2 is SVGIG (reference sequence). CDR3 length equals 11 residues. The ends were cut back, 3 bases at V and 3 bases at J, with 3 bases in the middle. RNA extraction was followed by reverse transcription into cDNA, which acted as the sequencing template. Generated by immunoSEQ multiplex PCR, the TCRdb table keeps only in-frame clones and is missing some. The repertoire holds approximately 180,000 clones, less than 70% seen once, with roughly 1.3% in the top ten. Regarding treatment: oral pan-JAK inhibitor, 5-10 mg twice daily. This entry is derived from a study of CD8+ T cells in alopecia areata. Study-wide results and caveats: Numerous clones, expanded in lesions, remained in scalp and blood during tofacitinib. TCR sharing was clearer in mice than between patients, perhaps partly owing to patient HLA diversity. Higher clonality than in normal scalp was seen in lesional scalp, especially alopecia totalis/universalis.

The sequence was collected from a human donor with alopecia areata. The sample in question was CD4+ T cells sorted from blood, obtained around week 49, from a patient treated with tofacitinib. The rearrangement uses TRBV30 and TRBJ1-3, with no clear D. This chain's CDR3 is CAWRVGNTIYF. The CDR3 nucleotides read TGTGCCTGGAGAGTTGGAAACACCATATATTTT.